This T cell receptor (beta chain) derives from a study of early T cells in non-severe SARS-CoV-2 infection. On the study more broadly: Unsorted whole-blood RNA was sequenced in bulk, leaving chains unpaired.

The sample holds a few counts of this clonotype. Its cognate antigen is unknown. Study outcomes and limitations: Clonotype matching in VDJdb favored anti-spike CD8 responses and did not capture private and CD4 specificities.

TCRdb re-derived calls from the 5' RACE reads in MiXCR, one entry per CDR3 protein. Counted here are roughly 86,000 distinct CDR3 sequences, roughly 15% occurring once; the ten biggest clones make up about 0.58%. Germline CDR1 reads DFQATT; CDR2 reads SNEGSKA (reference sequence). Between the trimmed V and J ends, which lost 6 bases and 7 bases, there was a span of 16 bases. CDR3 length: 13 residues. This receptor was taken from an adult who was a healthcare worker with PCR-confirmed SARS-CoV-2 infection or an uninfected control (not recorded which). This chain joins TRBV20-1 and TRBJ2-1, with a weak D call TRBD2 (7 bases). Sequenced material: whole blood. CDR3 in DNA: TGCAGTGCGCCCCGGGGGGCAGGAAATGAGCAGTTCTTC. As protein: CSAPRGAGNEQFF.